The entry below describes one T cell receptor beta chain. The antigen is unknown. Since the CDR3 does not end with the conserved phenylalanine or tryptophan, this likely comes from a read error. The limits of the CDR3 on the DNA are not certain, so only TCRdb's listed CDR3 is given. Per the germline V gene, CDR1 is MNHEY and CDR2 is SVGAGI. The CDR3 has 12 residues if both end residues are counted. Clones were sequenced by immunoSEQ multiplex PCR, and TCRdb holds only the in-frame ones, with some missing. The table has roughly 61,000 clones, roughly 90% seen once. Unexposed donor CD4+ T cells date from about 2011-2018, before the COVID-19 pandemic. Naive and memory CD4+ T cells came from enriched cryopreserved PBMCs. The data stem from a study of CD4 T cells in relation to SARS-CoV-2 and coronaviruses. Notes on the study in general: Crossreactivity was assessed only for spike protein, not other viral proteins. Around 60% of donors had memory CD4+ clonotypes crossrecognizing SARS-CoV-2 and common cold coronavirus spike. Culture-expanded clones reflect memory recall rather than primary priming during culture.

Sequenced: memory CD4+ T cells from PBMCs. The clonotype was recovered from a human donor in good health. This chain joins TRBV6-5 and TRBJ2-7; the table gives TRBD2 as D, unverified against the DNA. The CDR3 sequence: CASRGGTSGRQC.